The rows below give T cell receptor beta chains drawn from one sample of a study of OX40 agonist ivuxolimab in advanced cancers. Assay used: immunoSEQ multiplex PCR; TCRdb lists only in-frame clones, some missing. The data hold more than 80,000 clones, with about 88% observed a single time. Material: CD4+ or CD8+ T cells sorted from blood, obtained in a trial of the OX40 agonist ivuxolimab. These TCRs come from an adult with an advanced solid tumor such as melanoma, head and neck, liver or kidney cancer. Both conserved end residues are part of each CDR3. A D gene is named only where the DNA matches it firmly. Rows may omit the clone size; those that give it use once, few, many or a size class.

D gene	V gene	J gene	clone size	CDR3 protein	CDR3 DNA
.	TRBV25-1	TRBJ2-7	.	CASSEGRTVSYEQYF	TGTGCCAGCAGTGAAGGGAGGACAGTTTCCTACGAGCAGTACTTC
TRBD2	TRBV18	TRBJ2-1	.	CASSSSRGAGMDEQFF	TGTGCCAGCTCATCCTCGCGGGGGGCAGGGATGGATGAGCAGTTCTTC
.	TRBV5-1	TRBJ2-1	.	CASSLRTTPGNNEQFF	TGCGCCAGCAGCTTGAGAACGACCCCAGGAAACAATGAGCAGTTCTTC
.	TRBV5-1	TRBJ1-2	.	CASSLASYGYTF	TGCGCCAGCAGCTTGGCATCCTATGGCTACACCTTC
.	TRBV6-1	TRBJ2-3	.	CASSASTQGTDTQYF	TGTGCCAGCAGTGCATCAACGCAGGGGACAGATACGCAGTATTTT
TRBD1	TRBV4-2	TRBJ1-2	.	CASSQAHRDRVYGYTF	TGTGCCAGCAGCCAAGCCCACAGGGACAGGGTGTATGGCTACACCTTC
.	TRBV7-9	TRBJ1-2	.	CASSLASEGGSGYTF	TGTGCCAGCAGCTTAGCATCGGAGGGGGGCAGTGGCTACACCTTC
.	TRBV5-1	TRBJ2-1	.	CASSFSGSYNEQFF	TGCGCCAGCAGCTTCTCGGGCTCCTACAATGAGCAGTTCTTC
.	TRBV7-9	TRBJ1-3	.	CASSFNQLRGHTSGNTIYF	TGTGCCAGCAGCTTTAACCAGCTCAGGGGACATACCTCTGGAAACACCATATATTTT
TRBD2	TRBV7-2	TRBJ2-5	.	CASSSAGGGETQYF	TGTGCCAGCAGCTCAGCGGGGGGGGGAGAGACCCAGTACTTC
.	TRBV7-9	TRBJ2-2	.	CASSFGGGNTFSGELFF	TGTGCCAGCAGCTTCGGTGGCGGGAACACTTTCTCCGGGGAGCTGTTTTTT
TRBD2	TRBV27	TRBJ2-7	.	CASRAEGLAGTYEQYF	TGTGCCAGCAGGGCCGAGGGACTAGCGGGGACCTACGAGCAGTACTTC
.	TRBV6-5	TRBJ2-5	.	CASRKEGNRGETQYF	TGTGCCAGCAGGAAAGAGGGGAATCGGGGAGAGACCCAGTACTTC
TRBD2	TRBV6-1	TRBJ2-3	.	CASSGPGAGGSRDTQYF	TGTGCCAGCAGTGGACCAGGAGCGGGGGGTTCGAGAGATACGCAGTATTTT
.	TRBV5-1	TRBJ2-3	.	CASSPLDNTDTQYF	TGCGCCAGCAGCCCGCTGGACAACACAGATACGCAGTATTTT
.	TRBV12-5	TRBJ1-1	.	CASGLSQWNTEGVTEAFF	TGTGCTAGTGGTTTGTCTCAATGGAACACCGAGGGTGTTACTGAAGCTTTCTTT
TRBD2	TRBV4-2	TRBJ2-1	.	CASSQDQLAGGHNEQFF	TGTGCCAGCAGCCAAGATCAGCTAGCGGGAGGGCACAATGAGCAGTTCTTC
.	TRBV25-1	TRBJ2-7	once	CASSELIRGRTYEQYF	TGTGCCAGCAGTGAACTAATCAGGGGCCGTACCTACGAGCAGTACTTC
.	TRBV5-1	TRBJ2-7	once	CASSFTPGTSYEQYF	TGCGCCAGCAGCTTTACCCCGGGAACAAGCTACGAGCAGTACTTC
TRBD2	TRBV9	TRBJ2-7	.	CASSVGLARGNEQYF	TGTGCCAGCAGCGTAGGACTAGCGCGAGGGAACGAGCAGTACTTC
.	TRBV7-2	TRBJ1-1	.	CASSLGGRGDTEAFF	TGTGCCAGCAGCTTAGGGGGCCGGGGGGACACTGAAGCTTTCTTT
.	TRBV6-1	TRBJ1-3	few	CASSEAVGGNSGNTIYF	TGTGCCAGCAGTGAAGCGGTGGGGGGGAACTCTGGAAACACCATATATTTT
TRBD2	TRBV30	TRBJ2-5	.	CAWSAPFLAGRQETQYF	TGTGCCTGGAGTGCCCCCTTTCTAGCGGGAAGACAAGAGACCCAGTACTTC
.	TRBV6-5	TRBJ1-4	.	CASSYSGVQENEKLFF	TGTGCCAGCAGTTACTCGGGCGTCCAGGAAAATGAAAAACTGTTTTTT
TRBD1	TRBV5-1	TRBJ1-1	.	CASSGGGGNTEAFF	TGCGCCAGCAGCGGAGGGGGCGGGAACACTGAAGCTTTCTTT
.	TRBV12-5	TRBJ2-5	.	CASGLHRETQETQYF	TGTGCTAGTGGTCTACATCGAGAGACTCAAGAGACCCAGTACTTC
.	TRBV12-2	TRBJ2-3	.	CASRFKFRATDTQYF	TGTGCAAGTCGCTTCAAGTTTAGGGCCACAGATACGCAGTATTTT
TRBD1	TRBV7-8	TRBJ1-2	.	CASSFRTGGYGYTF	TGTGCCAGCAGCTTTAGGACAGGGGGTTATGGCTACACCTTC
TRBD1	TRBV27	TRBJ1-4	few	CASRGQGWNEKLFF	TGTGCCAGCAGGGGACAGGGTTGGAATGAAAAACTGTTTTTT
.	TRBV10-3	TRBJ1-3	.	CAISESGSGRSGNTIYF	TGTGCCATCAGTGAGTCTGGATCAGGCCGCTCTGGAAACACCATATATTTT
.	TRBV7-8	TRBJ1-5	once	CASSLQQGNQPQHF	TGTGCCAGCAGCTTACAACAGGGCAATCAGCCCCAGCATTTT
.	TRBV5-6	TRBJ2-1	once	CASSLVSGSYNEQFF	TGTGCCAGCAGCTTGGTAAGTGGTTCCTACAATGAGCAGTTCTTC
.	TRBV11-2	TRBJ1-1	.	CASSWGTEAFF	TGTGCCAGCAGCTGGGGGACTGAAGCTTTCTTT
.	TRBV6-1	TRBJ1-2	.	CASSEFLYTF	TGTGCCAGCAGTGAATTCCTTTACACCTTC
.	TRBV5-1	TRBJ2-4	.	CASSLDTGVGNIQYF	TGCGCCAGCAGCTTGGATACGGGAGTAGGAAACATTCAGTACTTC
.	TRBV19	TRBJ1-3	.	CASSLLASHRGYSGNTIYF	TGTGCCAGTAGTCTCCTCGCTTCTCACCGGGGATACTCTGGAAACACCATATATTTT
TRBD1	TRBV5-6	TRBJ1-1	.	CASSSYSRDRVTEAFF	TGTGCCAGCAGTAGTTACTCCCGGGACAGGGTTACTGAAGCTTTCTTT
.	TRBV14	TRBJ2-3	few	CASSQGARSDTQYF	TGTGCCAGCAGCCAGGGGGCCCGGTCAGATACGCAGTATTTT
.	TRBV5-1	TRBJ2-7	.	CASSLVVGGAYEQYF	TGCGCCAGCAGCTTGGTCGTAGGGGGGGCCTACGAGCAGTACTTC
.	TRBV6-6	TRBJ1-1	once	CASSYSGYTNTEAFF	TGTGCCAGCAGTTACTCGGGTTACACGAACACTGAAGCTTTCTTT
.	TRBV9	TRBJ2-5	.	CASSVGGRGQETQYF	TGTGCCAGCAGCGTAGGGGGAAGGGGCCAAGAGACCCAGTACTTC
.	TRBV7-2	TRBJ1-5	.	CASSRQGNQPQHF	TGTGCCAGCAGCCGCCAAGGCAATCAGCCCCAGCATTTT